The rows below give T cell receptor beta chains drawn from one sample of a study of T cell responses to AZD1222 COVID-19 vaccine. TCRdb's copy holds only in-frame clones and misses some; the assay was immunoSEQ multiplex PCR. The data hold about 140,000 clones, with under 95% observed a single time. Here the sequenced sample was peripheral blood, taken 28 days after the second dose of the MenACWY control vaccine. The receptor source for this set is an adult who received the MenACWY meningococcal vaccine as a control. Each CDR3 is given with its conserved first and last residue. A D gene is named only where the DNA matches it firmly. Not every row has a clone size; where given, it reads once, few, many or a size class.

V: TRBV19
J: TRBJ2-5
size: .
D: .
CDR3: CASSTISGEETQYF
DNA: TGTGCCAGTAGCACCATTAGCGGAGAAGAGACCCAGTACTTC

V: TRBV28
J: TRBJ2-7
size: .
D: .
CDR3: CASSPPGQWKEQYF
DNA: TGTGCCAGCAGCCCACCTGGACAATGGAAGGAGCAGTACTTC

V: TRBV3-1/TRBV3-2
J: TRBJ1-3
size: .
D: .
CDR3: CASSQSGTTSGNTIYF
DNA: TGTGCCAGCAGCCAATCTGGGACGACCTCTGGAAACACCATATATTTT

V: TRBV6-5
J: TRBJ2-7
size: .
D: TRBD1
CDR3: CASSYNRDSSYEQYF
DNA: TGTGCCAGCAGTTACAACCGGGACAGCTCCTACGAGCAGTACTTC

V: TRBV18
J: TRBJ2-2
size: .
D: .
CDR3: CASSPISRTAIGELFF
DNA: TGTGCCAGCTCACCAATTAGTCGGACAGCAATCGGGGAGCTGTTTTTT

V: TRBV11-1
J: TRBJ2-1
size: .
D: TRBD2
CDR3: CASSLFGLAGANEQFF
DNA: TGTGCCAGCAGCTTATTTGGACTAGCGGGAGCCAATGAGCAGTTCTTC

V: TRBV15
J: TRBJ1-5
size: .
D: .
CDR3: CATSRVPGLDQPQHF
DNA: TGTGCCACCAGCAGAGTTCCGGGGTTGGATCAGCCCCAGCATTTT

V: TRBV5-1
J: TRBJ1-1
size: .
D: TRBD1
CDR3: CASSLFAGTGTTEAFF
DNA: TGCGCCAGCAGCTTGTTTGCAGGGACAGGGACCACTGAAGCTTTCTTT

V: TRBV6-5
J: TRBJ2-7
size: .
D: .
CDR3: CASSTGLYEQYF
DNA: TGTGCCAGCTCAACAGGGCTCTACGAGCAGTACTTC

V: TRBV28
J: TRBJ2-3
size: .
D: TRBD1
CDR3: CASSSLDRGTSDTQYF
DNA: TGTGCCAGCAGTTCCCTGGACAGGGGGACATCAGATACGCAGTATTTT

V: TRBV7-3
J: TRBJ1-6
size: .
D: .
CDR3: CAPRPSGYNSPLHF
DNA: TGTGCCCCCAGGCCGTCGGGCTATAATTCACCCCTCCACTTT

V: TRBV6-5
J: TRBJ2-7
size: once
D: .
CDR3: CASRRDIYEQYF
DNA: TGTGCCAGCAGACGGGACATCTACGAGCAGTACTTC

V: TRBV6-5
J: TRBJ2-7
size: few
D: TRBD1
CDR3: CASSNRGRREQYF
DNA: TGTGCCAGCAGTAACAGGGGGCGGCGAGAGCAGTACTTC

V: TRBV2
J: TRBJ1-2
size: .
D: .
CDR3: CASSPQRGNGYTF
DNA: TGTGCCAGCAGTCCCCAAAGGGGGAATGGCTACACCTTC

V: TRBV29-1
J: TRBJ2-3
size: .
D: TRBD2
CDR3: CSVEREVADTQYF
DNA: TGCAGCGTTGAGCGGGAGGTTGCAGATACGCAGTATTTT

V: TRBV18
J: TRBJ1-1
size: .
D: TRBD1
CDR3: CASAIRDRGLNTEAFF
DNA: TGTGCCAGCGCAATTCGGGACAGGGGGTTGAACACTGAAGCTTTCTTT

V: TRBV2
J: TRBJ1-2
size: .
D: .
CDR3: CASSEQQGLYGYTF
DNA: TGTGCCAGCAGTGAACAGCAGGGGCTCTATGGCTACACCTTC

V: TRBV19
J: TRBJ2-7
size: .
D: TRBD1
CDR3: CASSRQGQEVAYEQYF
DNA: TGTGCCAGTAGTAGACAAGGACAGGAGGTCGCCTACGAGCAGTACTTC

V: TRBV28
J: TRBJ1-4
size: .
D: TRBD1
CDR3: CASSWSGTGLKKLFF
DNA: TGTGCCAGCAGTTGGTCCGGGACAGGGTTGAAAAAACTGTTTTTT

V: TRBV10-1
J: TRBJ2-7
size: few
D: .
CDR3: CASSESLSGEQYF
DNA: TGCGCCAGCAGTGAGTCGCTCAGTGGGGAGCAGTACTTC

V: TRBV28
J: TRBJ1-2
size: .
D: .
CDR3: CASSLFSQGNYGYTF
DNA: TGTGCCAGCAGTTTATTTTCCCAGGGTAACTATGGCTACACCTTC

V: TRBV28
J: TRBJ1-4
size: .
D: .
CDR3: CASSSEVATNEKLFF
DNA: TGTGCCAGCAGTAGTGAAGTTGCAACTAATGAAAAACTGTTTTTT

V: TRBV29-1
J: TRBJ2-5
size: .
D: .
CDR3: CSGRVGEETQYF
DNA: TGCAGCGGGCGGGTGGGAGAAGAGACCCAGTACTTC

V: TRBV9
J: TRBJ2-7
size: once
D: .
CDR3: CASSPRGMNPYEQYF
DNA: TGTGCCAGCAGCCCCAGGGGAATGAACCCCTACGAGCAGTACTTC

V: TRBV6-5
J: TRBJ2-7
size: .
D: .
CDR3: CASNNYEQYF
DNA: TGTGCCAGCAACAACTACGAGCAGTACTTC

V: TRBV10-3
J: TRBJ2-7
size: .
D: .
CDR3: CAITGTPSGEQYF
DNA: TGTGCCATCACCGGGACACCGTCTGGCGAGCAGTACTTC

V: TRBV7-9
J: TRBJ1-4
size: .
D: .
CDR3: CASSFPNATNEKLFF
DNA: TGTGCCAGCAGCTTCCCTAATGCAACTAATGAAAAACTGTTTTTT

V: TRBV18
J: TRBJ2-1
size: once
D: TRBD2
CDR3: CASSPEEGTSGIYNEQFF
DNA: TGTGCCAGCTCACCCGAAGAAGGGACTAGCGGGATCTACAATGAGCAGTTCTTC

V: TRBV11-2
J: TRBJ2-1
size: .
D: .
CDR3: CASSLEAASEQFF
DNA: TGTGCCAGCAGCTTAGAGGCTGCAAGTGAGCAGTTCTTC

V: TRBV19
J: TRBJ2-1
size: .
D: .
CDR3: CASGIGVNNEQFF
DNA: TGTGCCAGTGGTATAGGAGTGAACAATGAGCAGTTCTTC

V: TRBV18
J: TRBJ2-3
size: .
D: TRBD1
CDR3: CASSPLRQGAGTDTQYF
DNA: TGTGCCAGCTCACCCCTCCGCCAGGGGGCTGGCACAGATACGCAGTATTTT

V: TRBV4-3
J: TRBJ1-3
size: few
D: .
CDR3: CASSQDYGHTIYF
DNA: TGCGCCAGCAGCCAAGATTACGGACACACCATATATTTT

V: TRBV12-3/TRBV12-4
J: TRBJ2-7
size: .
D: TRBD2
CDR3: CASRVSGSYEQYF
DNA: TGTGCCAGCAGAGTTAGCGGGTCCTACGAGCAGTACTTC

V: TRBV7-6
J: TRBJ2-5
size: .
D: .
CDR3: CASSLGTGGFFETQYF
DNA: TGTGCCAGCAGCTTAGGCACGGGGGGCTTTTTCGAGACCCAGTACTTC

V: TRBV28
J: TRBJ1-1
size: .
D: .
CDR3: CASNLPGLSEAFF
DNA: TGTGCCAGCAATCTTCCGGGCCTCTCGGAAGCTTTCTTT

V: TRBV15
J: TRBJ2-1
size: .
D: TRBD2
CDR3: CATGGSLVNEQFF
DNA: TGTGCCACCGGCGGGAGTCTGGTCAATGAGCAGTTCTTC

V: TRBV7-9
J: TRBJ2-1
size: .
D: .
CDR3: CASSPRQNNEQFF
DNA: TGTGCCAGCAGCCCCCGACAGAACAATGAGCAGTTCTTC

V: TRBV13
J: TRBJ2-7
size: .
D: .
CDR3: CASSLGGPRGRSYEQYF
DNA: TGTGCCAGCAGCTTAGGGGGCCCCAGGGGCCGCTCCTACGAGCAGTACTTC

V: TRBV12-3/TRBV12-4
J: TRBJ1-2
size: .
D: .
CDR3: CASRTGGSDGYTF
DNA: TGTGCCAGCAGGACAGGCGGATCAGATGGCTACACCTTC

V: TRBV2
J: TRBJ2-7
size: .
D: .
CDR3: CASSGLGDEQYF
DNA: TGTGCCAGCAGCGGGCTAGGAGACGAGCAGTACTTC

V: TRBV19
J: TRBJ1-3
size: .
D: TRBD1
CDR3: CASSMTGTGTNTIYF
DNA: TGTGCCAGTAGTATGACGGGGACAGGGACCAACACCATATATTTT

V: TRBV2
J: TRBJ2-2
size: .
D: .
CDR3: CASSEALQNTGELFF
DNA: TGTGCCAGCAGTGAGGCGTTACAGAACACCGGGGAGCTGTTTTTT

V: TRBV6-5
J: TRBJ2-2
size: .
D: TRBD2
CDR3: CASSYSSGIPGELFF
DNA: TGTGCCAGCAGTTACTCTAGCGGGATTCCCGGGGAGCTGTTTTTT

V: TRBV7-3
J: TRBJ2-7
size: .
D: .
CDR3: CASSSTGPGGEQYF
DNA: TGTGCCAGCAGCTCGACAGGCCCTGGGGGCGAGCAGTACTTC

V: TRBV12-3/TRBV12-4
J: TRBJ2-2
size: .
D: .
CDR3: CASRQLDTGELFF
DNA: TGTGCCAGCCGCCAACTGGACACCGGGGAGCTGTTTTTT

V: TRBV13
J: TRBJ2-3
size: few
D: .
CDR3: CASSLRTGPSTDTQYF
DNA: TGTGCCAGCAGCTTAAGGACGGGGCCTAGCACAGATACGCAGTATTTT

V: TRBV2
J: TRBJ2-5
size: .
D: .
CDR3: CASSVLFIDAETQYF
DNA: TGTGCCAGCAGTGTTTTATTCATAGACGCGGAGACCCAGTACTTC

V: TRBV5-1
J: TRBJ2-1
size: .
D: TRBD2
CDR3: CASSSILAGVSNEQFF
DNA: TGCGCCAGCAGCTCGATACTAGCGGGAGTTTCCAATGAGCAGTTCTTC

V: TRBV7-2
J: TRBJ1-3
size: once
D: .
CDR3: CASSFSRQAGNTIYF
DNA: TGTGCCAGCAGCTTCTCAAGACAGGCTGGAAACACCATATATTTT

V: TRBV5-1
J: TRBJ1-4
size: .
D: TRBD1
CDR3: CASSLAVGSGQRLHKGEKLFF
DNA: TGCGCCAGCAGCTTGGCCGTTGGATCGGGACAGCGCCTTCATAAGGGTGAAAAACTGTTTTTT

V: TRBV7-8
J: TRBJ2-7
size: once
D: TRBD2
CDR3: CASSPTSGYEQYF
DNA: TGTGCCAGCAGCCCCACTAGCGGCTACGAGCAGTACTTC

V: TRBV7-2
J: TRBJ2-4
size: .
D: .
CDR3: CASSLAGGKNIQYF
DNA: TGTGCCAGCAGCTTAGCAGGAGGCAAAAACATTCAGTACTTC

V: TRBV19
J: TRBJ1-1
size: .
D: TRBD1
CDR3: CASRDRRTEAFF
DNA: TGTGCCAGTAGGGACAGGAGGACTGAAGCTTTCTTT

V: TRBV18
J: TRBJ2-5
size: .
D: .
CDR3: CASSPRVTQETQYF
DNA: TGTGCCAGCTCACCCCGGGTGACACAAGAGACCCAGTACTTC

V: TRBV13
J: TRBJ1-1
size: once
D: TRBD1
CDR3: CASSRTGNGGTEAFF
DNA: TGTGCCAGCAGCCGGACAGGGAATGGGGGCACTGAAGCTTTCTTT

V: TRBV19
J: TRBJ2-5
size: .
D: .
CDR3: CASRSTDQETQYF
DNA: TGTGCCAGTCGTAGTACGGACCAAGAGACCCAGTACTTC